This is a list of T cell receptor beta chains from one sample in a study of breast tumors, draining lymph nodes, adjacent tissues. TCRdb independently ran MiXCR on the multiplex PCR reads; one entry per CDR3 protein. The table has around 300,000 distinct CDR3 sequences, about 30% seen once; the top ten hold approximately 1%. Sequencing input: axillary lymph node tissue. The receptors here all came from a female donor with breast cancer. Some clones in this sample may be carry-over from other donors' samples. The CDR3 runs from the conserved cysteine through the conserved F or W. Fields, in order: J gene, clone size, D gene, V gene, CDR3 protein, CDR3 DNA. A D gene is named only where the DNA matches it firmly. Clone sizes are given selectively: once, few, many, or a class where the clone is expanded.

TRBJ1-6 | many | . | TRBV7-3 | CASSLTLGGESPLHF | TGTGCCAGCAGCTTAACCTTGGGGGGGGAGTCACCCCTCCACTTT
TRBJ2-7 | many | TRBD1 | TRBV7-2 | CASSPGTGLWRGRYEQYF | TGTGCCAGCAGCCCCGGGACAGGGCTATGGCGAGGTCGGTACGAGCAGTACTTC
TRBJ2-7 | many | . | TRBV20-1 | CSAPFTSRNSYEQYF | TGCAGTGCTCCGTTTACTAGCAGAAACTCCTACGAGCAGTACTTC
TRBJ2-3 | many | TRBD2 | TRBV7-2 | CASSFGLAGDTQYF | TGTGCCAGCAGCTTCGGACTAGCGGGAGATACGCAGTATTTT
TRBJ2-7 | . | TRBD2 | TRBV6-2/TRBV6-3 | CASSHGGMVEQYF | TGTGCCAGCAGTCACGGGGGGATGGTCGAGCAGTACTTC
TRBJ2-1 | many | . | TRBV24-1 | CATGGATGGGDEQFF | TGTGCCACCGGAGGAGCCACAGGGGGGGGGGATGAGCAGTTCTTC
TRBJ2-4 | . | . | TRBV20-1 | CSARRGNIQYF | TGCAGTGCTAGGCGGGGAAACATTCAGTACTTC
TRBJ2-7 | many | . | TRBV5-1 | CASSPMPGGSYEQYF | TGCGCCAGCAGTCCCATGCCGGGTGGCTCCTACGAGCAGTACTTC
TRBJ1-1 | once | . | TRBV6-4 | CATSEGQENTEAFF | TGTGCCACCAGTGAGGGACAAGAGAACACTGAAGCTTTCTTT
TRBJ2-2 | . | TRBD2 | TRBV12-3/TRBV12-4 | CASRTFAGDIGELFF | TGTGCCAGCAGGACCTTTGCGGGAGACATCGGGGAGCTGTTTTTT
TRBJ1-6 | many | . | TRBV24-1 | CATSGGGGSPLHF | TGTGCCACCAGTGGCGGGGGAGGTTCACCCCTCCACTTT
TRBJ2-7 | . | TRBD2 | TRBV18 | CASSPIEGGYEQYF | TGTGCCAGCTCACCAATAGAGGGAGGGTACGAGCAGTACTTC
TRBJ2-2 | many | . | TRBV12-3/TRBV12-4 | CASRTGAGTGELFF | TGTGCCAGCAGAACCGGGGCCGGTACCGGGGAGCTGTTTTTT
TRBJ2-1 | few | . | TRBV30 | CAWSVRREQFF | TGTGCCTGGAGTGTACGTCGAGAGCAGTTCTTC
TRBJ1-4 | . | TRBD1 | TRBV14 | CASSQAGGGREKLFF | TGTGCCAGCAGCCAAGCAGGGGGCGGTCGTGAAAAACTGTTTTTT
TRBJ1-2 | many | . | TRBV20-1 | CSARTQGSYGYTF | TGCAGTGCTAGGACGCAGGGGTCCTATGGCTACACCTTC
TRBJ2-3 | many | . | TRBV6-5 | CASSSGADTQYF | TGTGCCAGCAGTTCGGGGGCGGATACGCAGTATTTT
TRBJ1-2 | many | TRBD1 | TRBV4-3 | CASSQTGSGYGYTF | TGCGCCAGCAGCCAGACAGGGTCGGGCTATGGCTACACCTTC
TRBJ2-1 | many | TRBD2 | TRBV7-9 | CASSSGTSGGRYNEQFF | TGTGCCAGCAGCTCTGGGACTAGCGGAGGCCGCTACAATGAGCAGTTCTTC
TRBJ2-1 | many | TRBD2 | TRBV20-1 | CSASKLAGGNNEQFF | TGCAGTGCTAGCAAACTAGCGGGAGGGAACAATGAGCAGTTCTTC
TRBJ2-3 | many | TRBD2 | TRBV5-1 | CASSNSGRARLVTDTQYF | TGCGCCAGCAGCAACAGCGGGAGGGCCCGGTTGGTTACAGATACGCAGTATTTT
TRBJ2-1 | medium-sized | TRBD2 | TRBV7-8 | CASSLSGTNEQFF | TGTGCCAGCAGCCTAAGCGGGACCAATGAGCAGTTCTTC
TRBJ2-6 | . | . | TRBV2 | CASSVSRLCSGANVLTF | TGTGCCAGCAGTGTAAGTAGGCTGTGCTCTGGGGCCAACGTCCTGACTTTC
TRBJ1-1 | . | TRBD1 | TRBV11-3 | CASSGTGGVAFF | TGTGCCAGCAGCGGTACAGGGGGTGTCGCTTTCTTT
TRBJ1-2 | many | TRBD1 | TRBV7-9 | CASSPGDSRLGLGYTF | TGTGCCAGCAGCCCGGGGGACAGTCGATTAGGTCTTGGCTACACCTTC
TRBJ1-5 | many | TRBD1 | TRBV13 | CASSLGLGGASNQPQHF | TGTGCCAGCAGCTTAGGGTTAGGGGGCGCGAGCAATCAGCCCCAGCATTTT
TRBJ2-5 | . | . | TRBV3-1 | CASSQAGEETQYF | TGTGCCAGCAGCCAAGCGGGCGAAGAGACCCAGTACTTC
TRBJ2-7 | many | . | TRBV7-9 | CASSLVAGAYEQYF | TGTGCCAGCAGCTTAGTAGCCGGAGCCTACGAGCAGTACTTC
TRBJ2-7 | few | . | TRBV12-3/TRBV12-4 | CASSFFSYEQYF | TGTGCCAGCAGTTTTTTCTCCTACGAGCAGTACTTC
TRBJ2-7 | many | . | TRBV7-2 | CASSPWGVGQYF | TGTGCCAGCAGCCCCTGGGGTGTGGGACAGTACTTC
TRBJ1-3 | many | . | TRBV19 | CASSILSISGNTIYF | TGTGCCAGTAGTATCCTATCGATCTCTGGAAACACCATATATTTT
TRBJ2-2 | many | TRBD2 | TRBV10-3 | CAISEFPSGVTNTGELFF | TGTGCCATCAGTGAGTTCCCTAGCGGCGTAACGAACACCGGGGAGCTGTTTTTT
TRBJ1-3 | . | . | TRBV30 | CAWSRARIGNTIYF | TGTGCCTGGAGTCGGGCCCGGATTGGAAACACCATATATTTT
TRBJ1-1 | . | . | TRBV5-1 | CASKLDLMNTEAFF | TGCGCCAGCAAACTCGACCTAATGAACACTGAAGCTTTCTTT
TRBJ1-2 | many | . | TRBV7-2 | CASSLHTGLEGYTF | TGTGCCAGCAGCTTACATACAGGGCTTGAAGGCTACACCTTC
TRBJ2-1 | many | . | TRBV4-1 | CASSQDAGAGEQFF | TGCGCCAGCAGCCAAGATGCGGGGGCGGGTGAGCAGTTCTTC
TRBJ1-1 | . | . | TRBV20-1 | CSASPLEGNTEAFF | TGCAGTGCTAGTCCCTTGGAGGGGAACACTGAAGCTTTCTTT
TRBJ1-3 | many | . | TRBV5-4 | CASSSGNTIYF | TGTGCCAGCAGCTCTGGAAACACCATATATTTT
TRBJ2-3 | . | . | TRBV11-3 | CASSSSVNTDTQYF | TGCGCCAGCAGCTCTAGCGTGAACACAGATACGCAGTATTTT
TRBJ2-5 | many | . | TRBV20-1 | CSATIGGLPRTQYF | TGCAGTGCTACCATTGGGGGTTTGCCTAGGACCCAGTACTTC
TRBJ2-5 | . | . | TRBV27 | CVSSLTGNLAETQYF | TGTGTCAGCAGTTTAACCGGGAATTTAGCGGAGACCCAGTACTTC
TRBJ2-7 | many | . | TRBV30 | CAWGDYEQYF | TGTGCCTGGGGAGACTACGAGCAGTACTTC
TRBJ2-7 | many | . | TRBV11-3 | CASSLERSSEQYF | TGTGCCAGCAGCTTAGAGAGAAGCTCCGAGCAGTACTTC
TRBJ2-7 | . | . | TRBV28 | CASSLHYEQYF | TGTGCCAGCAGTCTTCACTACGAGCAGTACTTC
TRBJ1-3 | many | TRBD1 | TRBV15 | CATSRGAGTAKPSGNTIYF | TGTGCCACCAGCAGAGGAGCCGGGACAGCGAAGCCCTCTGGAAACACCATATATTTT
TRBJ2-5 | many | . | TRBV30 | CAWSVKASDGTQYF | TGTGCCTGGAGTGTAAAGGCTAGCGATGGGACCCAGTACTTC
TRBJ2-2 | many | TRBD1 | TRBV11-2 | CASSLGAVGGRGELFF | TGTGCCAGCAGCTTGGGAGCCGTAGGGGGCCGCGGGGAGCTGTTTTTT
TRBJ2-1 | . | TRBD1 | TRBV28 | CASSTGTGFRDEQFF | TGTGCCAGCAGTACCGGGACAGGTTTTCGAGATGAGCAGTTCTTC
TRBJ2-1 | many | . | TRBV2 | CASSKQGAGAGGNEQFF | TGTGCCAGCAGTAAACAGGGGGCGGGAGCGGGAGGTAATGAGCAGTTCTTC
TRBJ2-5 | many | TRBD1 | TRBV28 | CASRFSTGGRQETQYF | TGTGCCAGCAGATTTTCCACAGGGGGAAGGCAAGAGACCCAGTACTTC
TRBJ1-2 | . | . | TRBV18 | CASSPAGGYYGYTF | TGTGCCAGCTCACCCGCAGGAGGGTACTATGGCTACACCTTC
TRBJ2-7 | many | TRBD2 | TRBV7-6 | CASSLRASGPYEQYF | TGTGCCAGCAGCCTTCGGGCTAGCGGCCCCTACGAGCAGTACTTC
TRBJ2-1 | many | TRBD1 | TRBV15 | CATSLGIRTGLNEQFF | TGTGCCACCAGCCTGGGGATCCGGACAGGGCTCAATGAGCAGTTCTTC
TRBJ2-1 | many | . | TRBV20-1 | CSATAGGSYNEQFF | TGCAGTGCTACAGCGGGCGGCTCCTACAATGAGCAGTTCTTC
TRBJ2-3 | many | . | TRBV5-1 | CASSGPYPTDTQYF | TGCGCCAGCAGCGGGCCCTACCCCACAGATACGCAGTATTTT
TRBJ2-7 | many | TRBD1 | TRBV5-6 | CASSKPGQGIYEQYF | TGTGCCAGCAGTAAGCCGGGACAGGGAATCTACGAGCAGTACTTC
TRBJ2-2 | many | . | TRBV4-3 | CASSLRWDGELFF | TGCGCCAGCAGCCTAAGATGGGACGGGGAGCTGTTTTTT